Reported below is one T cell receptor (beta chain). Germline values: CDR1 SQVTM, CDR2 ANQGSEA. The CDR3 runs to 15 residues. The ends lost 6 bases at V and 3 bases at J; junction bases unmatched: 5. The assay was immunoSEQ multiplex PCR, and TCRdb's table has in-frame clones only and misses some. The sample consists of more than 1.2 million clones, 97% to 99% of them appearing once. The sample belongs to a study of shared clonotypes between healthy human individuals. The sequenced sample was naive CD4+ T cells sorted from blood. Subset described: CD45RA+ positively selected. This TCR derives from a man in his thirties or forties in good health. The chain is built from TRBV29-1 and TRBJ2-2, with 12 nucleotides matching TRBD2. The DNA for the CDR3 is TGCAGCGTCACCCGACTAGCGGGAGACACCGGGGAGCTGTTTTTT. Translating it yields CSVTRLAGDTGELFF.